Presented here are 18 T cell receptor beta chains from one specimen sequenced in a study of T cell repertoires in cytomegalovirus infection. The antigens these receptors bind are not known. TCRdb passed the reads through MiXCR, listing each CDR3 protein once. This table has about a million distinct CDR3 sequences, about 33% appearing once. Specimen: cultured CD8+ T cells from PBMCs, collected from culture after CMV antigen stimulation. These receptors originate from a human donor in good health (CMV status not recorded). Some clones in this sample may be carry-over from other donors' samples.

The CDR3 reads CASSSGVTGEIPIRAFF. In DNA form, the CDR3 reads TGTGCCAGCAGCTCCGGCGTAACCGGGGAGATTCCCATTCGAGCTTTCTTT. The chain combines TRBV7-8 with TRBJ1-1; D unclear. CDR1 and CDR2 (germline): SGHVS, FQNEAQ. Trimming took 4 bases from V and 10 from J, leaving 28 bases between them. CDR3 length: 17 amino acids.

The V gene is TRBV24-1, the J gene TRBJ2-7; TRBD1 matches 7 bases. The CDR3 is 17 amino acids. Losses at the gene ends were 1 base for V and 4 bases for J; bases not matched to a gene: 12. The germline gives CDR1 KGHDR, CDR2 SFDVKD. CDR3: CATSDFVVTGAEYEQYV. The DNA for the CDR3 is TGTGCCACCAGTGATTTTGTAGTCACAGGGGCGGAGTACGAGCAGTACGTC.

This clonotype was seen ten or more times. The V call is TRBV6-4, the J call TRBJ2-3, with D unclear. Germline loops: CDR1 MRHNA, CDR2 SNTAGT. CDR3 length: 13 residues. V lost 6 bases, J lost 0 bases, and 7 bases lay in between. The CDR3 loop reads CASSHSSTDTQYF. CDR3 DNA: TGTGCCAGCAGCCATTCAAGCACAGATACGCAGTATTTT.

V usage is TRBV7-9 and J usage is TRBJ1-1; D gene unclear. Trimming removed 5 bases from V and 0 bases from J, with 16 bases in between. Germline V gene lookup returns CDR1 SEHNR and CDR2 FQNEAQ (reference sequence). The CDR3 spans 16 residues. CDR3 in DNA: TGTGCCAGCAGCCTAGTGGGTATGAACATGAACACTGAAGCTTTCTTT. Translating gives CASSLVGMNMNTEAFF. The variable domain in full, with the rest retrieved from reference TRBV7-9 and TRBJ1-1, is DTGVSQNPRHKITKRGQNVTFRCDPISEHNRLYWYRQTLGQGPEFLTYFQNEAQLEKSRLLSDRFSAERPKGSFSTLEIQRTEQGDSAMYLCASSLVGMNMNTEAFFGQGTRLTVV.

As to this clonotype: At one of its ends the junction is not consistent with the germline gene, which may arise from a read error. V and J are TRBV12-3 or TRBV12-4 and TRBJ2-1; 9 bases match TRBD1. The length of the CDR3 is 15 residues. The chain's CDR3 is CASSPGTGFYYEQFF. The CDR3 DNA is TGTGCCAGCAGCCCGGGGACAGGGTTCTACTATGAGCAGTTCTTC.

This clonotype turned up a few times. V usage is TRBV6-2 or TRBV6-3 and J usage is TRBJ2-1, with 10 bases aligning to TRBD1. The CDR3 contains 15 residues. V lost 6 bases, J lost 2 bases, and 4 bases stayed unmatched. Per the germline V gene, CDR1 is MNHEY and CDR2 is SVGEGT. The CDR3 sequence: CASSATGGPYNEQFF. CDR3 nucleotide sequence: TGTGCCAGCAGCGCGACAGGGGGCCCCTACAATGAGCAGTTCTTC.

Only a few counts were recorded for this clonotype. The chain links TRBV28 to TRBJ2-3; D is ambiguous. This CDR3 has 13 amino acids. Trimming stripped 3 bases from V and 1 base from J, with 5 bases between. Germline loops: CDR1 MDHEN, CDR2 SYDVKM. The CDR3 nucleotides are TGTGCCAGCAGTTTCTCAGGCACAGATACGCAGTATTTT. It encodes CASSFSGTDTQYF. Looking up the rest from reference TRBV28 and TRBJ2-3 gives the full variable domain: DVKVTQSSRYLVKRTGEKVFLECVQDMDHENMFWYRQDPGLGLRLIYFSYDVKMKEKGDIPEGYSVSREKKERFSLILESASTNQTSMYLCASSFSGTDTQYFGPGTRLTVL.

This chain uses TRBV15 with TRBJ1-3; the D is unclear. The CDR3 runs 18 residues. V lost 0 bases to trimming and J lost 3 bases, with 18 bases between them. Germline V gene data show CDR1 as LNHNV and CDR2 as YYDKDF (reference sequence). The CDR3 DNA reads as TGTGCCACCAGCAGAGAGGAGGAAAGTCGATTCGTTGGAAACACCATATATTTT. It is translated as CATSREEESRFVGNTIYF.

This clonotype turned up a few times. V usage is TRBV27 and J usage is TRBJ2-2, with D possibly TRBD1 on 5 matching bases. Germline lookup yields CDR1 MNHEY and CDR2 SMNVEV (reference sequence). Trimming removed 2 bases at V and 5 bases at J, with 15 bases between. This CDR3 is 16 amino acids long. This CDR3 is CASSLRGAGITGELFF. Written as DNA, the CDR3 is TGTGCCAGCAGTTTAAGGGGCGCAGGGATAACCGGGGAGCTGTTTTTT.

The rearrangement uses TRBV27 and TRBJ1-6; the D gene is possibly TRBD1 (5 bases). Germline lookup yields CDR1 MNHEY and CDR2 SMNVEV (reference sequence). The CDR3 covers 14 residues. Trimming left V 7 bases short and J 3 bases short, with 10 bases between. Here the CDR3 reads CASNGGVYNSPLHF. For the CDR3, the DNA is TGTGCCAGCAACGGAGGGGTCTATAATTCACCCCTCCACTTT.

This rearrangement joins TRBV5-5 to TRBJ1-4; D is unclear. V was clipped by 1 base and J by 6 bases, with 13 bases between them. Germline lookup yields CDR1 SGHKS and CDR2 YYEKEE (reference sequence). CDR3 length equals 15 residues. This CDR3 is CASSLYKGSYEKLFF. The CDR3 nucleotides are TGTGCCAGCAGCTTGTATAAGGGAAGTTATGAAAAACTGTTTTTT. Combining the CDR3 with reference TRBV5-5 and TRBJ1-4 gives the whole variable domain DAGVTQSPTHLIKTRGQQVTLRCSPISGHKSVSWYQQVLGQGPQFIFQYYEKEERGRGNFPDRFSARQFPNYSSELNVNALLLGDSALYLCASSLYKGSYEKLFFGSGTQLSVL.

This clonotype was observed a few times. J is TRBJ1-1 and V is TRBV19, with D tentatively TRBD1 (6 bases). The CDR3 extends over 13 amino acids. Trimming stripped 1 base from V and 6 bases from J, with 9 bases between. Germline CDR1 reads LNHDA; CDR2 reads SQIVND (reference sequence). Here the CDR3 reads CASSIGRGAEAFF. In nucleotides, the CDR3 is TGTGCCAGTAGTATAGGCAGGGGCGCTGAAGCTTTCTTT.

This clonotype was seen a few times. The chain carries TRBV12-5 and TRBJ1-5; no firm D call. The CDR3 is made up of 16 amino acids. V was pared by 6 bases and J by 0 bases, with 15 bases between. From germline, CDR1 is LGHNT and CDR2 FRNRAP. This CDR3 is CASGLGPGFSNQPQHF. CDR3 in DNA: TGTGCTAGTGGCCTGGGCCCGGGGTTTAGCAATCAGCCCCAGCATTTT.

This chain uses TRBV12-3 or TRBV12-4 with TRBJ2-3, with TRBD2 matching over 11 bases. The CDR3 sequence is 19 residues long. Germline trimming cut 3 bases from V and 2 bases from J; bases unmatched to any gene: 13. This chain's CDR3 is CASSFELAGDSAPTDTQYF. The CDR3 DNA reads TGTGCCAGCAGTTTTGAACTAGCGGGGGATTCGGCTCCCACAGATACGCAGTATTTT.

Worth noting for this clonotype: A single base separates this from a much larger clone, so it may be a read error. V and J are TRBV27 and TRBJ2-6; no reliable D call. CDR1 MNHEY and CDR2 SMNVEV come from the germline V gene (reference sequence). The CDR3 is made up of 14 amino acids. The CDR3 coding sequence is TGTGCCAACAGTTTCAGCTCTGGGGCCAACGTCCTGACTTTC. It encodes CANSFSSGANVLTF.

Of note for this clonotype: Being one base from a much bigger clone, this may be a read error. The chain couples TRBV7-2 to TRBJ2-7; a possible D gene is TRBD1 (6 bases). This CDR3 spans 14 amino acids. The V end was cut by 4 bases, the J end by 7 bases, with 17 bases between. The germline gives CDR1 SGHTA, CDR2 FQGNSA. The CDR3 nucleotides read TGTGCCAGCAGCTCCGAACAGGGTTTGGGAGAGCAGTACTTC. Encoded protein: CASSSEQGLGEQYF.

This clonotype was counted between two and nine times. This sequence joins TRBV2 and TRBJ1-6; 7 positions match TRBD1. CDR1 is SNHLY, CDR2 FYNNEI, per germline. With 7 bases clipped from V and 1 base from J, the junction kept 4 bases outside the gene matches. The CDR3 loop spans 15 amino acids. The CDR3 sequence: CASTTGVSYNSPLHF. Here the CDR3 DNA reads TGTGCCAGCACTACAGGGGTTTCCTATAATTCACCCCTCCACTTT.

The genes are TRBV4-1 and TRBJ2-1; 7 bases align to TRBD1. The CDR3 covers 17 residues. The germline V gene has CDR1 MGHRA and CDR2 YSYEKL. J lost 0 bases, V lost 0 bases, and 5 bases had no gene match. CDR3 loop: CASSQEPGQVSYNEQFF. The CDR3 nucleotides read TGCGCCAGCAGCCAAGAGCCAGGACAGGTCTCCTACAATGAGCAGTTCTTC.